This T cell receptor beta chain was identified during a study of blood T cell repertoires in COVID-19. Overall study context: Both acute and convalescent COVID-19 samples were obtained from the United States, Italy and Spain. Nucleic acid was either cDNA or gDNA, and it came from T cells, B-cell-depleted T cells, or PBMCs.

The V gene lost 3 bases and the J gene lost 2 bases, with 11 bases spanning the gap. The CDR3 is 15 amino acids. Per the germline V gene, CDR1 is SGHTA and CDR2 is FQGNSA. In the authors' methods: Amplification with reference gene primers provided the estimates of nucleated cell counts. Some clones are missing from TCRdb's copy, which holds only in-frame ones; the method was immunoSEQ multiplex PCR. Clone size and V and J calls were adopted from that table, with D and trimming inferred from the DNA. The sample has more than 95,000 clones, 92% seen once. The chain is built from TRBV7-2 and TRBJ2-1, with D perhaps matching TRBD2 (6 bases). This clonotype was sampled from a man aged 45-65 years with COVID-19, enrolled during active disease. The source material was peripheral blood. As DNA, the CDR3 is TGTGCCAGCAGCTTTGCTACTAGCACCTACAATGAGCAGTTCTTC. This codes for CASSFATSTYNEQFF.